Reported below is one TCR beta chain. The collection from each donor was one heparinised blood draw averaging around 100 mL. The data are from a study of beta chain features in type 1 diabetes. Study-level information: All samples together contributed 100 million to 120 million sorted cells for examination.

Investigators reverse transcribed all isolated RNA, so they sequenced expressed TCRB transcripts. Only in-frame clones appear in the TCRdb table, and some are missing; sequencing was by immunoSEQ multiplex PCR. Of hundreds of thousands of clones in the sample, 15% to 19% were seen once. This receptor was taken from a man aged 18 to 30 in good health. Sequenced input: naive CD4+ T cells from blood.

The CDR3 DNA is TGCGCCAGCAGCTCTGGACTAGCGGGTGGAGATACCCAGTACTTC. Amino acids: CASSSGLAGGDTQYF. The chain uses TRBV5-1 and TRBJ2-5; 11 bases line up with TRBD2. The CDR3 has 15 amino acids. J was trimmed by 8 bases and V by 3 bases; bases with no gene match: 9. From germline, CDR1 is SGHRS and CDR2 YFSETQ.